The clone carrying this T cell receptor beta chain is a singleton in its sample. The length of the CDR3 is 18 residues. CDR1 and CDR2 (germline): GTSNPN, SVGIG (reference sequence). The trim removed 1 base at V and 0 bases at J, leaving 9 bases unmatched. This entry belongs to a study of OX40 agonist ivuxolimab in advanced cancers. Study information: Prior anti-PD-1, anti-PD-L1 or anti-CTLA-4 therapy did not bar entry, and roughly 40% had some.

Profiled with immunoSEQ multiplex PCR; TCRdb holds only in-frame clones, not every one. The sample records 70,000 to 100,000 clones, under 90% being singletons. Drawing of blood for sampling happened at baseline, at cycle 4 day 1, and at cycle 7 day 1. The clonotype originates from an adult with an advanced solid tumor such as melanoma, head and neck, liver or kidney cancer. Sequences were derived from CD4+ or CD8+ T cells sorted from blood, sampled in a trial of the OX40 agonist ivuxolimab. The chain combines TRBV30 with TRBJ1-5, with 10 bases that match TRBD1. CDR3 nucleotide sequence: TGTGCCTGGAGTGAGACAGGGGGCCCCTCATATAGCAATCAGCCCCAGCATTTT. It codes for CAWSETGGPSYSNQPQHF.